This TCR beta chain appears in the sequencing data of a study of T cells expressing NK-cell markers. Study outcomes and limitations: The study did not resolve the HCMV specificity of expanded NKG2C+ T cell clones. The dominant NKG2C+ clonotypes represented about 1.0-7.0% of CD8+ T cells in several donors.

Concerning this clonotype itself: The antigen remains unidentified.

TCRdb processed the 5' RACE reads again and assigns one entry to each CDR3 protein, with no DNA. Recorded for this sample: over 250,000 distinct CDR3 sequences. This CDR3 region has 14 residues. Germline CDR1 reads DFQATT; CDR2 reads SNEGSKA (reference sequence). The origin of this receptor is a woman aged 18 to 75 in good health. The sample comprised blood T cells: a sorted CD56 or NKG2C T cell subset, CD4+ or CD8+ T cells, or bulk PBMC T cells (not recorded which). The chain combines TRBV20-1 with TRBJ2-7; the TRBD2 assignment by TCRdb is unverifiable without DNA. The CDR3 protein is CSARGASGMDEQYF.